The clone carrying this TCR beta chain was seen only a few times. Its antigen is unknown. The source of the sample is a study of T-cell reconstitution after alpha-beta-depleted transplantation in children. Study-wide findings and caveats: Several hundred expanded graft clones reportedly gave rise to the alpha-beta T cells present about two months after transplant. Newly generated T cells supplied most T-cell counts and diversity one year post-transplant.

The CDR3 is 14 amino acids. The germline gives CDR1 MRHNA, CDR2 SNTAGT. Between the trimmed V and J ends, which lost 2 bases and 1 base, there was a span of 7 bases. Preparation of the TCRbeta library involved a method that used unique molecular identifiers. TCRdb redid the calling of the PCR reads with MiXCR, one entry per CDR3 protein. The sample holds about 300,000 distinct CDR3 sequences, 7.5% to 9% seen once. This TCR was recovered from a female patient under 10 years old who had a stem cell transplant for Fanconi anemia, so the T cells may come from the graft donor. The chain uses TRBV6-4 and TRBJ2-3; TRBD1 or TRBD2 may be the D gene (5 bases each). The sequenced sample was peripheral blood, obtained 360 days after TCRalphabeta/CD19-depleted stem cell transplant. CDR3 in DNA: TGTGCCAGCAGTGACAGGGGAGGCACAGATACGCAGTATTTT. It is translated as CASSDRGGTDTQYF.